Given below is one T cell receptor beta chain in context. The target of this receptor is not known. The input lacks base qualities; no much larger clone sits a single base away. The germline V end is reduced by 6 bases and the J end by 0 bases; junction bases left unmatched: 5. CDR1 and CDR2 (SGHDT, YYEEEE) derive from the germline V gene. The CDR3 spans 14 residues, from the cysteine through the phenylalanine. CDR3 DNA only is kept here, 42 bases in frame from base 1. The immunoSEQ Assay, a bias-controlled multiplex PCR, was used to amplify TCRbeta CDR3 regions from genomic DNA. On the study's bioinformatics: The number of nucleated cells in each sample was estimated from the amplification of reference gene primers within the assay. To quantify the absolute abundance of each unique TCRbeta CDR3 rearrangement, sequence reads were collapsed and filtered. For each sample, productive Simpson clonality was calculated as the square root of Simpson's diversity index across productive rearrangements. The table was pulled from immuneACCESS by TCRdb, which kept in-frame rearrangements only. Such tables lose some clones; where checked, under half of the loss comes from unresolved V genes, and the rest has no known cause. That table gives V, J and clone size, and the DNA gave D and trimming. This sample holds about 130,000 clones; over 80% were observed only once. The ten largest account for approximately 8.7% of the sample.

Collaborating institutions collected whole blood in K2EDTA tubes following their own protocols. Collaborator samples were shipped for TCRbeta analysis as frozen whole blood, isolated PBMCs, or DNA extracted from either sample type. These data belong to a study of blood T cell repertoires in COVID-19 (dated by TCRdb to 2020 to 2021). Study-level background: Samples from collaborators originated in the United States, Italy and Spain and spanned both the acute and convalescent phases of COVID-19. The material from the prospective study consisted of cDNA or gDNA derived from T cells, B-cell-depleted T cells, or PBMCs. Deeply sampled blood TCRbeta repertoires from subjects exposed to, actively infected with, or recovered from COVID-19 were included in the dataset. The repertoires were released in a freely available public database intended as a resource for research on the immune response to SARS-CoV-2. Samples were obtained from the ongoing ImmuneRACE study (first 160 participants) and from about 1,300 subjects provided by 6 global collaborators. Nearly every sample came with metadata listing a de-identified subject ID, COVID-19 status, age in years and sex. Where available, HLA class I and class II types were obtained from metadata supplied by the sample provider rather than from assay-based typing.

Broad study findings and their caveats: The amount of clinical and demographic metadata varied by source and participant and was provided uncurated.

The specimen sequenced was peripheral blood. The TCR sequence derives from a man aged 40-49 years with active or convalescent COVID-19. Recombination linked TRBV5-6 to TRBJ1-1; TRBD1 fits 7 bases in the junction. For the CDR3, the sequence is CASTQGDMNTEAFF. The nucleotide sequence reads TGTGCCAGCACCCAGGGGGATATGAACACTGAAGCTTTCTTT.